This TCR beta chain came from a study of shared clonotypes between healthy human individuals. About the research overall: Per donor, three plates held CD4 naive cells, three held CD4 memory, two held CD8 naive and one held CD8 memory.

This clone was found many times. Its antigen is unidentified. The germline V and J ends were trimmed by 8 bases and 0 bases, with 24 bases remaining between them. Looked up from germline, CDR1 is ENHRY and CDR2 is SYGVKD. The CDR3 extends over 18 amino acids. Deep-level assay runs were performed. Sequencing used immunoSEQ multiplex PCR; TCRdb keeps in-frame clones, though not all of them. The sample contains about 1 million clones, approximately 72% of which appear only once. Division of CD4+ cells produced a CD45RA+ naive subset and a CD45RA-negative memory subset. The study, taken as a whole, reports: Larger estimated richness was generally recorded for naive subsets relative to memory subsets.

The sequence was obtained from a young man in good health. The material sequenced was memory CD4+ T cells sorted from blood. The subset here: CD45RA-negative fraction. The chain uses TRBV10-3 and TRBJ2-3; possibly TRBD1 for D (5 bases). In DNA form, the CDR3 reads TGTGCCATCCATCCGTCAGGGTCCCCCCCGAATAGCACAGATACGCAGTATTTT. Its translation is CAIHPSGSPPNSTDTQYF.